The sequence of this T cell receptor (beta chain) was determined in a study of CD8+ T cells in alopecia areata. The CDR3 runs to 14 residues. The germline V gene has CDR1 LNHNV and CDR2 YYDKDF (reference sequence). The V end lost 1 base, the J end lost 1 base, and 6 bases lay between the germline ends. Once RNA had been extracted, it was reverse transcribed into cDNA to act as the sequencing template. Sequencing used immunoSEQ multiplex PCR; TCRdb keeps in-frame clones, though not all of them. The sample yields about 200,000 clones, 57% seen once. The sequence came from a human donor with alopecia areata. The sequenced sample was CD4+ T cells sorted from blood, obtained at week 0. This chain uses TRBV15 with TRBJ2-3; D is unresolved. CDR3 nucleotides: TGTGCCACCAGCAGAGGCCAGGGCACAGATACGCAGTATTTT. Amino acid sequence: CATSRGQGTDTQYF.